This T cell receptor beta chain originates from a study of a mutant IDH1 vaccine in newly diagnosed glioma. Across the whole study: Sex distribution of treated patients was approximately 60% male and roughly 40% female; mean age was 40.4 years. Patients previously underwent radiotherapy, temozolomide, or both, and most underwent both.

Time point specified: week 47, end of study. Doses consisted of 300 ug of mutant IDH1 20-mer peptide each, paired with topical imiquimod. All eight of the vaccinations patients received fell in weeks 1, 3, 5, 7, 11, 15, 19 and 23. The CDR3 runs 13 residues. Trimming removed 7 bases at V and 3 bases at J, with 11 bases between. Per the germline V gene, CDR1 is SGHRS and CDR2 is YFSETQ. Note on this clone: Its cognate antigen is unknown.

The table came from immunoSEQ multiplex PCR; TCRdb's copy has only in-frame clones and leaves some out. The table lists about 56,000 clones, around 83% of them singletons. The TCR sequence derives from a woman between 45 and 60 years old with glioma. This sequence joins TRBV5-1 and TRBJ2-1; a possible D gene is TRBD2 (5 bases). The specimen was PBMCs, collected from a glioma patient whose treatment included an IDH1 peptide vaccine. CDR3 in amino acids: CASRYRDYNEQFF. The DNA of the CDR3 is TGCGCCAGCCGGTACCGGGACTACAATGAGCAGTTCTTC.